This TCR beta chain was sequenced during a study of blood T cell repertoires in COVID-19. Study context: Specimens from acute and convalescent COVID-19 originated in the United States, Italy and Spain. T cells, B-cell-depleted T cells, or PBMCs provided the cDNA or gDNA that served as material.

Per the original data handling: It was from reference gene primer amplification that nucleated cell counts were estimated. TCRdb's table, derived via immunoSEQ multiplex PCR, lists solely in-frame clones and lacks some. V, J and clone size reflect that table, while D and trimming were determined from the DNA. The sample has about 70,000 clones; roughly 85% are singletons. Trimming took 2 bases from V and 7 from J; bases not matched to a gene: 6. From germline, CDR1 is SGDLS and CDR2 YYNGEE. The CDR3 covers 15 residues. The specimen was peripheral blood. The chain couples TRBV9 to TRBJ1-6, with 7 bases that match TRBD1. This clonotype originated in a man at least 80 years old with acute or convalescent COVID-19. The CDR3 nucleotides are TGTGCCAGCAGCGTCCTCGGGACAGAAAATTCACCCCTCCACTTT. This gives the protein CASSVLGTENSPLHF.